Listed below are T cell receptor beta chains from one sample, sequenced in a study of beta chain features in type 1 diabetes. Using immunoSEQ multiplex PCR, the repertoire was profiled, and TCRdb retains in-frame clones only, with some absent. This sample has more than 25,000 clones, with around three fifths found just once. The specimen was Tregs from blood. The source is a woman in her late teens or twenties with type 1 diabetes. Each CDR3 is given with its conserved first and last residue. The D gene is left open where the match is weak. Expanded clones are given a class, and other clones once, few, many or no size at all.

clone_size: few
j_call: TRBJ1-5
v_call: TRBV19
cdr3_length: 14
d_call: .
cdr3_nt: TGTGCCAGTAGCGATCAGGGCCACAATCAGCCCCAGCATTTT
cdr3_aa: CASSDQGHNQPQHF

clone_size: .
j_call: TRBJ2-1
v_call: TRBV5-4
cdr3_length: 15
d_call: TRBD2
cdr3_nt: TGTGCCAGCAGCTTGAAACTAGCGGGAGATAATGAGCAGTTCTTC
cdr3_aa: CASSLKLAGDNEQFF

clone_size: few
j_call: TRBJ2-1
v_call: TRBV6-6
cdr3_length: 15
d_call: .
cdr3_nt: TGTGCCAGCAGTCCCGACTTCGGATCCTACAATGAGCAGTTCTTC
cdr3_aa: CASSPDFGSYNEQFF

clone_size: .
j_call: TRBJ1-1
v_call: TRBV11-3
cdr3_length: 14
d_call: TRBD1
cdr3_nt: TGTGCCAGCAGCTGGGACAGGGCGAACACTGAAGCTTTCTTT
cdr3_aa: CASSWDRANTEAFF

clone_size: .
j_call: TRBJ2-4
v_call: TRBV7-2
cdr3_length: 16
d_call: .
cdr3_nt: TGTGCCAGCAGCCCTGGGGGAACTAGCCTCAAAAACATTCAGTACTTC
cdr3_aa: CASSPGGTSLKNIQYF

clone_size: few
j_call: TRBJ1-1
v_call: TRBV30
cdr3_length: 13
d_call: .
cdr3_nt: TGTGCCTGGAGTGTCACGCGGGGCACTGAAGCTTTCTTT
cdr3_aa: CAWSVTRGTEAFF

clone_size: few
j_call: TRBJ1-1
v_call: TRBV5-1
cdr3_length: 15
d_call: TRBD1
cdr3_nt: TGCGCCAGCAGCTTTAACTTTGGACAGGGCACTGAAGCTTTCTTT
cdr3_aa: CASSFNFGQGTEAFF

clone_size: .
j_call: TRBJ1-2
v_call: TRBV2
cdr3_length: 14
d_call: TRBD1
cdr3_nt: TGTGCCAGCAGTGCACAGGGGGCCCTATATGGCTACACCTTC
cdr3_aa: CASSAQGALYGYTF

clone_size: .
j_call: TRBJ2-4
v_call: TRBV28
cdr3_length: 16
d_call: TRBD2
cdr3_nt: TGTGCCAGCAGAACAAAAGCGGGGACCGCCAAAAACATTCAGTACTTC
cdr3_aa: CASRTKAGTAKNIQYF

clone_size: .
j_call: TRBJ2-5
v_call: TRBV10-1
cdr3_length: 17
d_call: TRBD2
cdr3_nt: TGCGCCAGCAGTGAGTCGGCAGCGGGAGGGCTATGGGAGACCCAGTACTTC
cdr3_aa: CASSESAAGGLWETQYF